Following are 3 T cell receptor beta chains from one sample sequenced in a study of blood T cell repertoires in COVID-19. The table came from immunoSEQ multiplex PCR; TCRdb's copy has only in-frame clones and leaves some out. In the table there are tens of thousands of clones, 88% of which are singletons. The source material was peripheral blood. These receptors all stem from a man aged 45-65 years with active COVID-19.

The chain uses TRBV5-1 and TRBJ2-2; TRBD1 matches 8 bases. CDR1 SGHRS and CDR2 YFSETQ come from the germline V gene. The ends lost 3 bases at V and 7 bases at J; junction bases unmatched: 8. This CDR3 spans 15 amino acids. The CDR3 protein is CASSSRTGTDGELFF. CDR3 sequence (DNA): TGCGCCAGCAGCTCACGGACAGGGACGGACGGGGAGCTGTTTTTT.

J is TRBJ2-2 and V is TRBV6-6; 7 positions agree with TRBD1. The V segment lost 4 bases and the J segment 3 bases; nucleotides outside the gene matches: 5. The CDR3 is 15 amino acids. Germline values: CDR1 MNHNY, CDR2 SVGAGI (reference sequence). The DNA of the CDR3 is TGTGCCAGCAGTTCCTCTACAGGGGACACCGGGGAGCTGTTTTTT. Its translation: CASSSSTGDTGELFF.

The chain combines TRBV4-2 with TRBJ2-1, with 14 bases aligning to TRBD2. V gave up 4 bases and J gave up 9 bases; unmatched junction bases: 8. This CDR3 has 16 residues. The germline V gene encodes CDR1 LGHNA and CDR2 YNFKEQ. The CDR3 DNA follows: TGTGCCAGCAGCCTCGGGACTAGCGGGAGCGAAGTTGAGCAGTTCTTC. Its protein is CASSLGTSGSEVEQFF.